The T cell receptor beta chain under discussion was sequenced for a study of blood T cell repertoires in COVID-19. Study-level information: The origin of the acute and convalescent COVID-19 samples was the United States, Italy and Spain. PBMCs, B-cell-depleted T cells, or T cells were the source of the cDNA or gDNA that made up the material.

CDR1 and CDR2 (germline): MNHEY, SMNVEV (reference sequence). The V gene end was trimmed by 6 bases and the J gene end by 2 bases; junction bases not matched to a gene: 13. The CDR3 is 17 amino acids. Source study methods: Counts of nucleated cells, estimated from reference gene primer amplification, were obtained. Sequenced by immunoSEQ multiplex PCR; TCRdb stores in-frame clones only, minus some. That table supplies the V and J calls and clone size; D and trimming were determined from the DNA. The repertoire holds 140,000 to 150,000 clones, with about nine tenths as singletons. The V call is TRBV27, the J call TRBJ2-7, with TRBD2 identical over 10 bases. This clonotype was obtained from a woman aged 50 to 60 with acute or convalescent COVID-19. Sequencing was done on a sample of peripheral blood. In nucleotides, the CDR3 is TGTGCCAGCAGCCCAGACGATAGCGGGGGGCCCCCCTACGAGCAGTACTTC. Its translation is CASSPDDSGGPPYEQYF.